The clone carrying this T cell receptor (beta chain) was found a few times. Its antigen is as yet unknown. The sample originates from a study of cytomegalovirus exposure and HLA in healthy donors. Study conclusions and caveats: Analyzed later, association rates of TCRs varied across HLA loci, with DRB1 most and HLA-C fewest. In a later analysis, TCR beta V- and J-gene trimming was associated with a missense DCLRE1C variant. In an earlier analysis, in about 530 donors, most V segments appeared productive either ~87% or ~30% of the time. Despite most TCR sequences being rare, some public TCRs occurred in many donors.

PCR used 60 Vbeta primers and 13 Jbeta primers. Some clones are missing from TCRdb's copy, which holds only in-frame ones; the method was immunoSEQ multiplex PCR. The sample carries fewer than 150,000 clones, 60% to 85% recorded once. The receptor's source is a man aged 35 to 55 in good health and CMV-seropositive. The specimen sequenced was PBMCs.

The CDR3 here is CASSPGAGYTEAFF. The CDR3 nucleotides read TGTGCCAGCAGCCCAGGGGCAGGTTACACTGAAGCTTTCTTT. The J gene is TRBJ1-1, the V gene TRBV4-2; possibly TRBD1 for D (6 bases). V was clipped by 4 bases and J by 3 bases, with 12 bases between them. The CDR3 loop spans 14 amino acids. CDR1 and CDR2 from the germline V gene are LGHNA and YNFKEQ.